These 19 T cell receptor beta chains originate from one sample sequenced in a study of blood T cells in healthy people across ages. Combining a sample-barcoded 5' primer with a J-beta primer mix, a second PCR ran for roughly 6 to 12 cycles. TCRdb processed the 5' RACE reads anew with MiXCR; each CDR3 protein has one entry. The table includes almost 1 million distinct CDR3 sequences, roughly 51% detected once. Input material: blood. These receptors all stem from a woman aged 55-75 years in good health.

The rearrangement links TRBV7-9 to TRBJ2-4; D ambiguous. V shed 1 base and J shed 13 bases, with 5 bases lying between them. The CDR3 extends over 10 amino acids. Germline V lookup: CDR1 SEHNR, CDR2 FQNEAQ (reference sequence). DNA for the CDR3: TGTGCCAGCAGCTTAGATGTGCAGTACTTC. This translates into CASSLDVQYF.

The V gene is TRBV2, the J gene TRBJ1-5; TRBD1 matches at 10 bases. V dropped 5 bases and J dropped 7; count of bases not matched to a gene: 5. The CDR3 contains 14 residues. Germline lookup yields CDR1 SNHLY and CDR2 FYNNEI. In DNA form, the CDR3 reads TGTGCCAGCAGTTGGGACAGGGGTCACCAGCCCCAGCATTTT. This translates into CASSWDRGHQPQHF.

V gene TRBV11-2 combines with J gene TRBJ2-1; TRBD1 might be the D (6 bases). The CDR3 is 15 amino acids. The germline V gene encodes CDR1 SGHAT and CDR2 FQNNGV. The germline V and J ends were trimmed by 7 bases and 1 base, with 14 bases remaining between them. As DNA, the CDR3 is TGTGCCAGCACCCTTGGCAGGGGATCCTACAATGAGCAGTTCTTC. Its protein product is CASTLGRGSYNEQFF.

Ten or more counts support this clonotype. The chain links TRBV28 to TRBJ2-7, with 9 bases matching TRBD2. The CDR3 sequence is 15 residues long. The J segment lost 2 bases and the V segment lost 4 bases, leaving 6 bases of the junction unmatched. CDR1 MDHEN and CDR2 SYDVKM come from the germline V gene. The DNA of the CDR3 is TGTGCCAGCAGTTCCCCTAGACTAGCGGCCTACGAGCAGTACTTC. The encoded protein is CASSSPRLAAYEQYF.

The rearrangement joins TRBV29-1 to TRBJ1-2; D uncertain. V was pared by 3 bases and J by 8 bases, with 10 bases between. Germline lookup yields CDR1 SQVTM and CDR2 ANQGSEA. This CDR3 has 11 amino acids. CDR3 bases: TGCAGCGTTGAGGGCCCCTGGGGCTACACCTTC. It translates to CSVEGPWGYTF.

The J gene is TRBJ2-7, the V gene TRBV28; TRBD1 matches at 9 bases. This CDR3 is 18 amino acids long. Germline CDR1 is MDHEN and CDR2 is SYDVKM. With 5 bases clipped from V and 6 bases from J, the junction kept 20 bases outside the gene matches. CDR3 bases: TGTGCCAGCAGTCCCGACAGGGGGGTCCTAACGGACCTTCGCGAGCAGTACTTC. The encoded protein is CASSPDRGVLTDLREQYF.

The V gene is TRBV15, the J gene TRBJ2-7; D call uncertain. Germline V gene lookup returns CDR1 LNHNV and CDR2 YYDKDF (reference sequence). The CDR3 consists of 15 residues. Deletions cut 0 bases from V and 0 bases from J, with 9 bases between. The CDR3 sequence: CATSRDAVRSYEQYF. CDR3 coding DNA: TGTGCCACCAGCAGAGATGCCGTTCGCTCCTACGAGCAGTACTTC.

This clonotype was found a few times. This rearrangement joins TRBV24-1 to TRBJ2-5; 8 bases match TRBD2. The CDR3 is made up of 16 amino acids. The germline V gene encodes CDR1 KGHDR and CDR2 SFDVKD. Unmatched junction bases numbered 7, after V lost 5 bases and J lost 0 bases. CDR3 amino acids: CATSALAGPYQETQYF. The CDR3 DNA is TGTGCCACCAGTGCGTTAGCGGGACCGTACCAAGAGACCCAGTACTTC.

V gene TRBV6-2 or TRBV6-3 combines with J gene TRBJ2-3; D might be TRBD2 (6 bases). CDR3 length equals 16 residues. The ends were cut back, 6 bases at V and 1 base at J, with 17 bases in the middle. The germline gives CDR1 MNHEY, CDR2 SVGEGT. CDR3 region: CASRQTGVPRTDTQYF. In DNA form, the CDR3 reads TGTGCCAGCAGACAAACGGGAGTTCCACGCACAGATACGCAGTATTTT.

The chain joins TRBV7-2 to TRBJ2-7; a weak D match, TRBD2 (6 bases). Looked up from germline, CDR1 is SGHTA and CDR2 is FQGNSA. The CDR3 loop spans 15 amino acids. The germline V and J ends were trimmed by 5 bases and 5 bases, with 19 bases remaining between them. The DNA of the CDR3 is TGTGCCAGCAGCGCAAGGAGCGGGTCTTCCCACGAGCAGTACTTC. This codes for CASSARSGSSHEQYF.

The rearrangement links TRBV7-9 to TRBJ1-2; D gene uncertain. The ends were cut back, 0 bases at V and 1 base at J, with 6 bases in the middle. The CDR3 totals 14 residues. The germline V gene has CDR1 SEHNR and CDR2 FQNEAQ (reference sequence). Here the CDR3 reads CASSLAFGNYGYTF. CDR3 DNA sequence: TGTGCCAGCAGCTTAGCGTTTGGTAACTATGGCTACACCTTC.

The chain carries TRBV7-2 and TRBJ2-7; D remains ambiguous. The V and J ends lost 0 bases and 7 bases respectively, with 28 bases between them. The CDR3 covers 19 residues. CDR1 and CDR2 from the germline V gene are SGHTA and FQGNSA. The CDR3 here is CASSLALPFPTSPGYEQYF. CDR3 in DNA: TGTGCCAGCAGCTTAGCCCTACCCTTCCCGACGTCGCCCGGATATGAGCAGTACTTC.

This clonotype was recorded once. The V call is TRBV20-1, the J call TRBJ2-1; 12 bases map to TRBD2. Per the germline V gene, CDR1 is DFQATT and CDR2 is SNEGSKA (reference sequence). CDR3 length: 13 amino acids. The CDR3 sequence: CRLGLAGGNEQFF. Written as DNA, the CDR3 is TGCAGATTGGGACTAGCGGGTGGAAATGAGCAGTTCTTC.

The chain joins TRBV4-2 to TRBJ2-7; unclear D gene. There are 13 residues in the CDR3. V was trimmed by 2 bases and J by 3 bases, leaving 8 bases between them. Germline-derived CDR1 and CDR2 are LGHNA and YNFKEQ. In nucleotides, the CDR3 is TGTGCCAGCAGCCAAACCTCGCACTACGAGCAGTACTTC. Protein: CASSQTSHYEQYF.

This clonotype was seen more than once but under ten times. The gene calls are TRBV18 and TRBJ1-2; 8 bases are a match to TRBD1. This CDR3 is 15 amino acids long. V trimming: 1 base; J trimming: 2 bases; junction bases outside the gene matches: 3. In germline, CDR1 is KGHSH, CDR2 LQKENI. The CDR3 DNA reads TGTGCCAGCTCACCACAGGGACAGGAGAACTATGGCTACACCTTC. Translating gives CASSPQGQENYGYTF.

The rearrangement uses TRBV28 and TRBJ1-4, with D uncertain. The V gene lost 6 bases and the J gene lost 7 bases, with 12 bases spanning the gap. The V gene's germline CDR1 is MDHEN and CDR2 SYDVKM. The CDR3 covers 13 residues. CDR3 in amino acids: CASSGLSPEKLFF. In nucleotides, the CDR3 is TGTGCCAGCAGCGGTTTATCCCCTGAAAAACTGTTTTTT.

The CDR3 bases are TGCGCCAGCAGCTCACCGGGGAAGCGGACCTACAATGAGCAGTTCTTC. Translation: CASSSPGKRTYNEQFF. J is TRBJ2-1 and V is TRBV4-1, with D perhaps matching TRBD2 (5 bases). The CDR3 contains 16 residues. Trimming stripped 5 bases from V and 2 bases from J, with 16 bases between. CDR1 is MGHRA and CDR2 is YSYEKL in the germline V gene.

This clonotype was counted a few times. Here the CDR3 DNA reads TGTGCCAGCAGCTTAGAGGGGACTAGCGGTACGCAGTATTTT. This encodes CASSLEGTSGTQYF. This rearrangement joins TRBV11-2 to TRBJ2-3; 11 bases agree with TRBD2. The length of the CDR3 is 14 residues. Losses at the gene ends were 0 bases for V and 8 bases for J; bases not matched to a gene: 1. The germline gives CDR1 SGHAT, CDR2 FQNNGV.

CDR3 loop: CASRLLADSSYEQYF. Here the CDR3 DNA reads TGTGCCAGCAGACTCCTAGCGGACAGCTCCTACGAGCAGTACTTC. This chain joins TRBV6-6 and TRBJ2-7; tentative D call: TRBD2 (7 bases). The CDR3 has 15 amino acids. The germline V gene has CDR1 MNHNY and CDR2 SVGAGI (reference sequence). Between the trimmed V and J ends, which lost 6 bases and 0 bases, there was a span of 15 bases.